The 15 T cell receptor beta chains in this list originate from one sample, sequenced in a study of neurological immune-mediated disorders. TCRdb used MiXCR to reprocess the 5' RACE reads, holding one entry per CDR3 protein. The table includes more than 40,000 distinct CDR3 sequences, 1.9% detected once. Sequencing input: PBMCs. Receptors originate from a woman between 40 and 55 years old with multiple sclerosis.

In this sample, this clonotype turned up many times. The J gene is TRBJ2-2, the V gene TRBV14, with a tentative D call TRBD2 (5 bases). Germline V CDR1 and CDR2: SGHDN, FVKESK. V lost 4 bases, J lost 5 bases, and 14 bases lay in between. CDR3 length: 15 residues. The CDR3 here is CASSLLGIGTGELFF. The CDR3 region has the DNA TGTGCCAGCAGCCTACTAGGGATAGGAACCGGGGAGCTGTTTTTT.

This clonotype was observed at least ten times. The chain combines TRBV5-6 with TRBJ2-7; D tentatively fits TRBD1 or TRBD2 (5 bases each). There are 14 residues in the CDR3. V lost 2 bases and J 6 bases, leaving 15 bases between the germline ends. CDR1 SGHDT and CDR2 YYEEEE come from the germline V gene. The CDR3 DNA sequence: TGTGCCAGCAGCTTAGGGACGCCTGCGGGCGAGCAGTACTTC. This gives the protein CASSLGTPAGEQYF.

This clonotype has a count of ten or more. The chain uses TRBV29-1 and TRBJ2-3; D gene ambiguous. The germline CDR1 and CDR2 sequences are SQVTM and ANQGSEA. Trimming left V 4 bases short and J 2 bases short, with 13 bases between. This CDR3 has 14 amino acids. CDR3 DNA sequence: TGCAGCGTTGTGGCTGCCCTTAACACAGATACGCAGTATTTT. It encodes CSVVAALNTDTQYF.

This clonotype has ten or more counts. The gene calls are TRBV5-1 and TRBJ1-2; maybe TRBD1 (5 bases). V gave up 1 base and J gave up 7 bases, with 8 bases separating them. The CDR3 has 12 residues. Germline CDR1 SGHRS, CDR2 YFSETQ. CDR3 DNA: TGCGCCAGCAGCTTGACAGGAGGTGGCTACACCTTC. It translates to CASSLTGGGYTF.

This clonotype showed up many times. The CDR3 DNA sequence: TGTGCCAGCAGCTTGCAAGTAATGAACACTGAAGCTTTCTTT. This encodes CASSLQVMNTEAFF. V usage is TRBV7-8 and J usage is TRBJ1-1; D gene ambiguous. The CDR3 contains 14 residues. V lost 3 bases and J lost 0, with 8 bases in between. CDR1 is SGHVS, CDR2 FQNEAQ, per germline.

The rearrangement uses TRBV2 and TRBJ1-5; D might be TRBD1 (6 bases). This CDR3 has 13 amino acids. Germline lookup yields CDR1 SNHLY and CDR2 FYNNEI. Between the trimmed V and J ends, which lost 6 bases and 11 bases, there was a span of 17 bases. The CDR3 nucleotides read TGTGCCAGCAGCGGGGGCTCAGTAAGGTCCCAGCATTTT. Translated, it gives CASSGGSVRSQHF.

This clonotype has ten or more counts. This sequence joins TRBV20-1 and TRBJ2-3, with D maybe TRBD2 (5 bases). The CDR3 loop spans 14 amino acids. The V end was cut by 6 bases, the J end by 9 bases, with 22 bases between. Germline V CDR1 and CDR2: DFQATT, SNEGSKA (reference sequence). The CDR3 reads CSAQAGSGRETQYF. The CDR3 DNA reads TGCAGTGCCCAAGCTGGCTCGGGAAGGGAAACGCAGTATTTT.

This clonotype occurred many times. The V gene is TRBV3-1, the J gene TRBJ1-2; 10 bases fit TRBD1. Per germline, CDR1 LGHDT and CDR2 YNNKEL (reference sequence). The CDR3 is 15 residues long. V was pared by 4 bases and J by 4 bases, with 6 bases of the junction left unmatched. The CDR3 sequence is CASSLWGTGVYGYTF. DNA for the CDR3: TGTGCCAGCAGCCTCTGGGGGACAGGGGTCTATGGCTACACCTTC.

This clonotype appeared many times. The CDR3 sequence is CASSLFPNSNQPQHF. DNA of the CDR3: TGTGCCAGCAGCTTATTCCCTAATAGCAATCAGCCCCAGCATTTT. The J gene is TRBJ1-5, the V gene TRBV11-2; no clear D gene. Germline V gives CDR1 SGHAT, CDR2 FQNNGV. V gave up 2 bases and J gave up 0 bases, with 8 bases separating them. CDR3 size: 15 residues. Full variable domain (remainder filled in from reference TRBV11-2 and TRBJ1-5): EAGVAQSPRYKIIEKRQSVAFWCNPISGHATLYWYQQILGQGPKLLIQFQNNGVVDDSQLPKDRFSAERLKGVDSTLKIQPAKLEDSAVYLCASSLFPNSNQPQHFGDGTRLSIL.

This clonotype occurred many times. The V and J genes are TRBV12-3 or TRBV12-4 and TRBJ2-7, with 7 nucleotides matching TRBD1. Trimming cost V 6 bases and J 4 bases; bases outside gene matches: 6. The CDR3 is made up of 13 amino acids. CDR3 sequence: CASSRNRGYEQYF. The CDR3 nucleotides read TGTGCCAGCAGCCGCAACAGGGGATACGAGCAGTACTTC.

This clonotype was observed at least ten times. The chain carries TRBV7-6 and TRBJ2-7; a weak D match, TRBD2 (7 bases). This CDR3 has 14 amino acids. Germline V gene sequence: CDR1 SGHVS, CDR2 FNYEAQ. The ends were cut back, 4 bases at V and 3 bases at J, with 13 bases in the middle. The CDR3 coding sequence is TGTGCCAGCAGCTCGGGGGGACATTTCTACGAGCAGTACTTC. Amino acid sequence: CASSSGGHFYEQYF.

Ten or more counts support this clonotype. The chain uses TRBV24-1 and TRBJ2-1, with unresolved D. Looked up from germline, CDR1 is KGHDR and CDR2 is SFDVKD. The CDR3 sequence is 13 residues long. V was cut by 3 bases and J by 8 bases, with 10 bases left in between. The CDR3 DNA reads as TGTGCCACCAGTGATACGGCTATGGATGAGCAGTTCTTC. Amino acids: CATSDTAMDEQFF.

This clonotype was detected many times. In DNA, the CDR3 is TGCAGTGCTAGAGATGCCATCACAGATACGCAGTATTTT. This gives the protein CSARDAITDTQYF. V is TRBV20-1 and J is TRBJ2-3; unclear D gene. The CDR3 loop spans 13 amino acids. Looked up from germline, CDR1 is DFQATT and CDR2 is SNEGSKA (reference sequence). Trimming pared 0 bases from V and 2 bases from J, leaving 6 bases between.

This clonotype appeared many times. The V and J genes are TRBV12-3 or TRBV12-4 and TRBJ1-3; D gene ambiguous. CDR3 length: 10 residues. V shed 4 bases and J shed 11 bases, with 6 bases lying between them. The CDR3 DNA is TGTGCCAGCAGTTCCGGTCCCATATATTTT. Translated: CASSSGPIYF.

This clonotype was recorded many times. One junction end disagrees with the germline gene, perhaps due to a read error. This sequence joins TRBV5-6 and TRBJ1-1; D call uncertain. CDR3 size: 12 residues. Germline V lookup: CDR1 SGHDT, CDR2 YYEEEE. The CDR3 DNA follows: TGTGCCAACAGCGTCCGCCACACTGAAGCTTTCTTT. Its translation: CANSVRHTEAFF.